Listed below are T cell receptor beta chains from one sample, sequenced in a study of blood T cell repertoires in COVID-19. Measured with immunoSEQ multiplex PCR; TCRdb has only the in-frame clones, and not every one. Among about 70,000 clones listed, roughly four fifths were seen once. The sequencing sample was made of peripheral blood. Source of these receptors: a woman in her seventies with acute or convalescent COVID-19. CDR3s include the opening cysteine and the closing phenylalanine or tryptophan. Each record gives: D gene, J gene, V gene, CDR3 protein. A D gene is named only where the DNA matches it firmly.

>-|TRBJ1-5|TRBV2
CASSFTVGNQPQHF
>TRBD2|TRBJ2-7|TRBV27
CASSTPSGLYEQYF
>-|TRBJ1-1|TRBV6-5
CASWVPGRFEEAFF
>-|TRBJ2-2|TRBV14
CASSPKEGARNTGELFF
>TRBD1|TRBJ1-2|TRBV28
CASIPRGQGATGGGYTF
>-|TRBJ2-2|TRBV4-1
CASSQVSGRAGELFF
>-|TRBJ2-5|TRBV4-1
CASSLRSGYQETQYF
>-|TRBJ1-2|TRBV18
CASSQRRDTPNYGYTF
>-|TRBJ1-6|TRBV5-1
CASSPDRANNSPLHF
>-|TRBJ2-1|TRBV7-2
CASSPRGIYNEQFF
>TRBD1|TRBJ1-2|TRBV2
CASTPTTGNYGYTF
>-|TRBJ1-5|TRBV2
CASSLQGFNQPQHF
>TRBD2|TRBJ2-3|TRBV6-6
CASRSSGRLDTQYF
>-|TRBJ2-7|TRBV27
CASRQTGKYEQYF
>-|TRBJ1-5|TRBV28
CASGRALTYSNQPQHF
>-|TRBJ2-3|TRBV11-2
CASSLSLSSVAATDTQYF
>-|TRBJ2-5|TRBV13
CASSIGGAGETQYF
>-|TRBJ1-6|TRBV7-9
CASSLTRANSPLHF
>-|TRBJ2-5|TRBV11-3
CASSLPSYFEETQYF
>-|TRBJ2-7|TRBV11-2
CASSLVGGLAGSYEQYF
>-|TRBJ2-4|TRBV19
CASSIYSQLMAKNIQYF
>-|TRBJ1-1|TRBV6-5
CASSYQGRTEAFF
>TRBD1|TRBJ1-5|TRBV12-3/TRBV12-4
CASSSDRGAQHF
>-|TRBJ2-7|TRBV27
CASSLDGTGTYEQYF